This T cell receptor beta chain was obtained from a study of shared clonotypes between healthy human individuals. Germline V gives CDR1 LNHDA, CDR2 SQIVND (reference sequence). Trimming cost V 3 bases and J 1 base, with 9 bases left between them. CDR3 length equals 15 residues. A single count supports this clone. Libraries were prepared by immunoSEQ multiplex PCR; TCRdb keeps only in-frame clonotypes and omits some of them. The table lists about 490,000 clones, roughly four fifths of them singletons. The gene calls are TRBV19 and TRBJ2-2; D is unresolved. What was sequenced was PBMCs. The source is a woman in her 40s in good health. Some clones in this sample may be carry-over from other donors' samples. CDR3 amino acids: CASSISPGNTGELFF. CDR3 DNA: TGTGCCAGTAGTATTTCGCCGGGGAACACCGGGGAGCTGTTTTTT.